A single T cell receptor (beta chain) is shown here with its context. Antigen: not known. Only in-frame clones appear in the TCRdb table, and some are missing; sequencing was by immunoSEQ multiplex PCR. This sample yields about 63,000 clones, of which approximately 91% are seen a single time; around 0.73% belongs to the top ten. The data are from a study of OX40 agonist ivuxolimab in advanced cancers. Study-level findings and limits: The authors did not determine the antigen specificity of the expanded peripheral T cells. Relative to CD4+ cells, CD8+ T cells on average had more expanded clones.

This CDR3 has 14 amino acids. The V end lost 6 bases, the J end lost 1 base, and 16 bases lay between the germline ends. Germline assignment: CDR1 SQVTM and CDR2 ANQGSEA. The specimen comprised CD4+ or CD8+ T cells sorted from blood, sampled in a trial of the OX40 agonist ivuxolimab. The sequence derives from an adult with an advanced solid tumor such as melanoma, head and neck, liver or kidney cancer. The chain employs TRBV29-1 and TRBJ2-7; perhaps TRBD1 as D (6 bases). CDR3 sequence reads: CSVLTGNPSYEQYF. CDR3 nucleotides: TGCAGCGTGCTTACAGGGAATCCATCCTACGAGCAGTACTTC.